This TCR beta chain was identified in a study of blood T cell repertoires in COVID-19 (dated by TCRdb to the early 2020s). About the study as a whole: Samples covering the acute and convalescent phases of COVID-19 were provided by collaborators in the United States, Italy and Spain. The repertoires were released in a freely available public database intended as a resource for research on the immune response to SARS-CoV-2. The samples were drawn from the first 160 participants of the ongoing ImmuneRACE study and from over 950 subjects provided by 6 global collaborators. Where available, HLA class I and class II types were obtained from metadata supplied by the sample provider rather than from assay-based typing. Subjects who had been exposed to COVID-19, were actively infected with it, or had recovered from it provided the deeply sampled blood TCRbeta repertoires that made up the dataset. Nearly every sample came with metadata listing a de-identified subject ID, COVID-19 status, age in years and sex. The prospective study material was composed of cDNA or gDNA derived from T cells, B-cell-depleted T cells, or PBMCs. General study outcomes and caveats: The quantity of clinical and demographic metadata differed by source and by participant and was supplied without curation.

A word on this clone: Its cognate antigen has yet to be identified. No base quality information exists; no much larger clone differs at one position.

Collaborating institutions collected whole blood in K2EDTA tubes following their own protocols. For TCRbeta analysis, collaborators shipped samples as frozen whole blood, isolated PBMCs, or DNA extracted from either of those sample types. The immunoSEQ Assay, a bias-controlled multiplex PCR, was used to amplify TCRbeta CDR3 regions from genomic DNA. Under the source paper's analysis protocol: Nucleated cell counts per sample were estimated from amplification of reference gene primers within the assay. To quantify the absolute abundance of each unique TCRbeta CDR3 rearrangement, sequence reads were collapsed and filtered. Productive Simpson clonality was computed per sample as the square root of Simpson's diversity index over productive rearrangements. TCRdb stores this immuneACCESS table with in-frame sequences only. Part of the clones is absent; in the studies checked, under half of the shortfall reflects unresolved V genes, and no reason is known for the rest. V and J calls and clone size follow that table, whereas D and trimming were derived from the DNA. The sample table lists tens of thousands of clones, approximately 86% of them with a count of one. Under 5% of the sample belongs to the ten largest clones.

The CDR3 covers 14 residues, taking in both the cysteine and the phenylalanine. The retained sequence is limited to the CDR3, 42 bases, with the frame set at the first base. Trimming removed 6 bases from V and 2 bases from J, leaving 8 bases between the germline ends. CDR1 and CDR2 are read off the germline V gene (reference sequence) as MNHEY and SMNVEV. The specimen was peripheral blood. The receptor's source is a man in his fifties with active COVID-19. The chain uses TRBV27 and TRBJ2-6; the D segment cannot be called with confidence. The CDR3 loop reads CASSPSAGANVLTF. The sequence in DNA is TGTGCCAGCAGCCCGTCAGCTGGGGCCAACGTCCTGACTTTC.